Listed here is a single T cell receptor beta chain. The sample comes from a study of blood T cell repertoires in COVID-19. Whole-study context: The United States, Italy and Spain were the sources of the acute and convalescent COVID-19 samples.

Trimming took 5 bases from V and 5 from J; bases not matched to a gene: 11. This CDR3 region has 16 residues. Germline CDR1 is SGHTA and CDR2 is FQGTGA. Study processing details: It was from reference gene primer amplification that nucleated cell counts were estimated. Using immunoSEQ multiplex PCR, the repertoire was profiled, and TCRdb retains in-frame clones only, with some absent. V and J calls and clone size are those listed in that table; D and trimming were worked out from the DNA. The repertoire has roughly 400,000 clones, around 92% of them found once; the top ten carry approximately 1.5%. Participants were aged 18 to 89 years, lived in under 30 US areas, and enrolled virtually. What the recovered Cohort 3 donors had was two negative PCRs, clearance, or symptom resolution.

V and J are TRBV7-3 and TRBJ2-1; 8 bases line up with TRBD2. The specimen was PBMCs or T cells enriched from blood (not recorded which). The TCR sequence derives from a woman aged 30 to 39 who had recovered from COVID-19. The DNA for the CDR3 is TGTGCCAGCAGCCCTTATGTAGCGGGGCTCAACAATGAGCAGTTCTTC. Encoded protein: CASSPYVAGLNNEQFF.